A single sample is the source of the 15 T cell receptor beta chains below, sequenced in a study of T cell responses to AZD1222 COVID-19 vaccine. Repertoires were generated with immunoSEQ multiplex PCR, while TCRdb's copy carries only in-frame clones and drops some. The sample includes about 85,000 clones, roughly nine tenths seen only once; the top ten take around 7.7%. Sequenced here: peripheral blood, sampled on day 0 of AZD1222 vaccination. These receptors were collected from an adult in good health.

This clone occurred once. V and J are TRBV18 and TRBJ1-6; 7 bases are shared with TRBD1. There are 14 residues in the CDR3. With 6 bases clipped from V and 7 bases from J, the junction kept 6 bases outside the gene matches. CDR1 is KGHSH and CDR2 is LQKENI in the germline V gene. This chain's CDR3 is CASSPKDRNSPLHF. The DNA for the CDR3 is TGTGCCAGCTCCCCCAAGGACAGGAATTCACCCCTCCACTTT.

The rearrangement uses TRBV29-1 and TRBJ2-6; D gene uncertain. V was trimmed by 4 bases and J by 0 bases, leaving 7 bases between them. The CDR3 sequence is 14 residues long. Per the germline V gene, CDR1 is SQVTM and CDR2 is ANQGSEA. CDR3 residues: CSVGLSSGANVLTF. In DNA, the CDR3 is TGCAGCGTTGGGTTAAGCTCTGGGGCCAACGTCCTGACTTTC.

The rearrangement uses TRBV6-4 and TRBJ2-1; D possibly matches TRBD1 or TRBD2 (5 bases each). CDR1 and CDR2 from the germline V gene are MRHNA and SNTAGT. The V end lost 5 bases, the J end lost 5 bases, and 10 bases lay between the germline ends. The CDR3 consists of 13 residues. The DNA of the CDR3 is TGTGCCAGCAGTCACCGAGGGGACAATGAGCAGTTCTTC. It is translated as CASSHRGDNEQFF.

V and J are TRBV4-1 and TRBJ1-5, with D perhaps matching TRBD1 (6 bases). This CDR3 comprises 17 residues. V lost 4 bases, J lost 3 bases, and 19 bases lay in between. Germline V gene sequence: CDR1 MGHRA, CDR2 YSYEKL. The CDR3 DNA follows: TGCGCCAGCAGCCCTGGTGGACCGGGGGCTAACAATCAGCCCCAGCATTTT. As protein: CASSPGGPGANNQPQHF.

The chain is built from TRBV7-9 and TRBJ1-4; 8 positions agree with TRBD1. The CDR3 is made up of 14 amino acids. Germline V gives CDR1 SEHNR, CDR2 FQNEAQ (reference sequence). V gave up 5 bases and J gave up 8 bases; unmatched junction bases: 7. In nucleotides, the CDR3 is TGTGCCAGCAGCCCCGGACAGGGCGGGGAAAAACTGTTTTTT. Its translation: CASSPGQGGEKLFF.

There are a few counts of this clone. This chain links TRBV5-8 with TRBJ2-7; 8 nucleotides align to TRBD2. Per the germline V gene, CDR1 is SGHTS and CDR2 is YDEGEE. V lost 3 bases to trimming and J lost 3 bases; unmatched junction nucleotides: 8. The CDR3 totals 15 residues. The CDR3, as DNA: TGTGCCAGCAGCTCAACTAGCGGTCGAATCTACGAGCAGTACTTC. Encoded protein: CASSSTSGRIYEQYF. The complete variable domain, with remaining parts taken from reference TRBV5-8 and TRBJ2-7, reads EAGVTQSPTHLIKTRGQQATLRCSPISGHTSVYWYQQALGLGLQFLLWYDEGEERNRGNFPPRFSGRQFPNYSSELNVNALELEDSALYLCASSSTSGRIYEQYFGPGTRLTVT.

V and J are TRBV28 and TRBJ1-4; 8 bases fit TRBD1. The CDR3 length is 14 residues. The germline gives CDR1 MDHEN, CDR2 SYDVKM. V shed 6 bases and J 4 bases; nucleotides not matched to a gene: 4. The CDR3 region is CASSSGQVNEKLFF. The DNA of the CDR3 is TGTGCCAGCAGCTCGGGACAGGTTAATGAAAAACTGTTTTTT.

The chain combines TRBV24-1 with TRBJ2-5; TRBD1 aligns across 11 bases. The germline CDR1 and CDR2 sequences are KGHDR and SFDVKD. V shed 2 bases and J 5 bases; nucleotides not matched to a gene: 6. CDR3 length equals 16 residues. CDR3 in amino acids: CATSDSGTGGGETQYF. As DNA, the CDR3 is TGTGCCACCAGTGATTCCGGGACAGGGGGAGGGGAGACCCAGTACTTC.

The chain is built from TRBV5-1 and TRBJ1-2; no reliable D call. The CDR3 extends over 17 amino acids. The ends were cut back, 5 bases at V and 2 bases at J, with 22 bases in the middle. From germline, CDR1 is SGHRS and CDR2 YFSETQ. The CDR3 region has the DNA TGCGCCAGCAGTTCTGTCAGGCCGGACGGTGACAACTATGGCTACACCTTC. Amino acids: CASSSVRPDGDNYGYTF.

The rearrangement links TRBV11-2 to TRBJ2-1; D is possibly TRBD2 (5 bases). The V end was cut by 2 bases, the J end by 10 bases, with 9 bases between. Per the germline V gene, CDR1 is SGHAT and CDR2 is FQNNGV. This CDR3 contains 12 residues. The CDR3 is CASSLFAGEQFF. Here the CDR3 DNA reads TGTGCCAGCAGCTTATTCGCGGGCGAGCAGTTCTTC.

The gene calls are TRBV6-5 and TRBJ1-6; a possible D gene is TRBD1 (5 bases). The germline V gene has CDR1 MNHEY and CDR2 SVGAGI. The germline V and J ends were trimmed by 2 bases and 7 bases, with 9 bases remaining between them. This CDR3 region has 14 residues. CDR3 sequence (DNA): TGTGCCAGCAGTTACGCCAGGGACAATTCACCCCTCCACTTT. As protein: CASSYARDNSPLHF.

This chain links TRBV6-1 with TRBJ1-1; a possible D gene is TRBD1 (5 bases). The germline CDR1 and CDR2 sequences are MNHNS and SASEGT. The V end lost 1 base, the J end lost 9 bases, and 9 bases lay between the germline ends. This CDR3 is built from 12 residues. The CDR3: CASSEGTPKAFF. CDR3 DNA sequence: TGTGCCAGCAGTGAAGGGACACCCAAAGCTTTCTTT.

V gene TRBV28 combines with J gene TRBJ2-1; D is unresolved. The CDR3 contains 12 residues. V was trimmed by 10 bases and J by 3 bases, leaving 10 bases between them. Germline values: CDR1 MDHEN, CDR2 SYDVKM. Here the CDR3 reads CATVRVYNEQFF. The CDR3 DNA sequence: TGTGCCACGGTTAGAGTCTACAATGAGCAGTTCTTC.

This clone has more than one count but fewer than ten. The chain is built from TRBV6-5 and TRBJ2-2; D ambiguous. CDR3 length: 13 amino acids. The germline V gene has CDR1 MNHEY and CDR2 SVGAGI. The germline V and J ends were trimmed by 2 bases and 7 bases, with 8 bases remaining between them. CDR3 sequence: CASSYGRNGELFF. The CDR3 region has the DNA TGTGCCAGCAGTTACGGACGTAACGGGGAGCTGTTTTTT.

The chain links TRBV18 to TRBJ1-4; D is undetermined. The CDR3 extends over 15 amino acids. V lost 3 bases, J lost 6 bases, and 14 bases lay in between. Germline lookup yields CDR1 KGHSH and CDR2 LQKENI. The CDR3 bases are TGTGCCAGCTCACCCACCCAGGATCAGCATGAAAAACTGTTTTTT. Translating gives CASSPTQDQHEKLFF.